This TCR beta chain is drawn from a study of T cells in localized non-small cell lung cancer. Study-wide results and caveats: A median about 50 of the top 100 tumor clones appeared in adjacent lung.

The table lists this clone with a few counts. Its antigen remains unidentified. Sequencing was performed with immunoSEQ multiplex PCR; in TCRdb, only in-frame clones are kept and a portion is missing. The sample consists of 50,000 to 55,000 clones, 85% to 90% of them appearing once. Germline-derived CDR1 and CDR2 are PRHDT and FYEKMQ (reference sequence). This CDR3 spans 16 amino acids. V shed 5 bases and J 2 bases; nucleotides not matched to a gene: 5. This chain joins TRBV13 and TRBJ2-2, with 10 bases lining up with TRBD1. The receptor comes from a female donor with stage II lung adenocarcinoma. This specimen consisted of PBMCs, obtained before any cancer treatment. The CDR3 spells CASSHDRGPNTGELFF. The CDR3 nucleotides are TGTGCCAGCAGCCATGACAGGGGGCCCAACACCGGGGAGCTGTTTTTT.